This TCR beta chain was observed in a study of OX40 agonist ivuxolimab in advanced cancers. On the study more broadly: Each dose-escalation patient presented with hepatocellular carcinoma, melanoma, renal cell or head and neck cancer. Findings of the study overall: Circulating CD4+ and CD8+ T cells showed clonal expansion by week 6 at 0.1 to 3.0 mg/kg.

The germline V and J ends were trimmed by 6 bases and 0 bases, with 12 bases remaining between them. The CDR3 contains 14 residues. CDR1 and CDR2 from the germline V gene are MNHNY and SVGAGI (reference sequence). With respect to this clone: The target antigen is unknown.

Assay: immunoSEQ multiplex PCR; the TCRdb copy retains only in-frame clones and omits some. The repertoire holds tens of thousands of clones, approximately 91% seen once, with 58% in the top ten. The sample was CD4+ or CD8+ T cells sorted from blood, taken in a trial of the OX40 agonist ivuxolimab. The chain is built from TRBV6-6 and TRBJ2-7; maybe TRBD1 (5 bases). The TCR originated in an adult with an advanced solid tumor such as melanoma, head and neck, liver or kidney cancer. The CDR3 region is CASSLGQISYEQYF. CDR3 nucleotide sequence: TGTGCCAGCAGCCTCGGACAAATCTCCTACGAGCAGTACTTC.